These 3 T cell receptor beta chains were sequenced from one sample in a study of PD-1 blockade in classical Hodgkin lymphoma. With no exception, relapse followed autologous stem cell transplantation in all patients, and brentuximab vedotin exposure varied. Measured with immunoSEQ multiplex PCR; TCRdb has only the in-frame clones, and not every one. The sample has approximately 50,000 clones; roughly 73% are singletons. Sequencing was performed on peripheral blood mononuclear cells (PBMCs), taken before the second cycle of nivolumab. These receptors were collected from a human donor with classical Hodgkin lymphoma.

J is TRBJ1-1 and V is TRBV7-9; 10 bases match TRBD1. The J segment lost 5 bases and the V segment lost 1 base, leaving 4 bases of the junction unmatched. The CDR3 is made up of 15 amino acids. The germline CDR1 and CDR2 sequences are SEHNR and FQNEAQ (reference sequence). The CDR3 coding sequence is TGTGCCAGCAGCTTAGTGACAGGGGGCAGGACTGAAGCTTTCTTT. Its protein product is CASSLVTGGRTEAFF.

DNA for the CDR3: TGTGCCAGCTCCCAAATACAGGGCATGAACACTGAAGCTTTCTTT. Its protein is CASSQIQGMNTEAFF. V is TRBV18 and J is TRBJ1-1; a weak D match, TRBD1 (6 bases). Trimming took off 6 bases at V and 0 bases at J, with 14 bases between the two ends. The CDR3 covers 15 residues. CDR1 and CDR2 from the germline V gene are KGHSH and LQKENI.

The J gene is TRBJ1-1, the V gene TRBV29-1, with 7 bases lining up with TRBD1. V trimming: 3 bases; J trimming: 3 bases; junction bases outside the gene matches: 4. The CDR3 loop spans 13 amino acids. CDR1 is SQVTM, CDR2 ANQGSEA, per germline. The DNA of the CDR3 is TGCAGCGTTGAGGCCCAGGGGGACACTGAAGCTTTCTTT. Translating it yields CSVEAQGDTEAFF.